The source of this T cell receptor (beta chain) is a study of T cell repertoires in aging, cancer and after chemotherapy. TCR beta rearrangements were amplified from peripheral blood genomic DNA. A mixed TRB-A/B primer pool amplified rearranged TRB by multiplex touch-down PCR. MiXCR, run by TCRdb on the multiplex PCR reads, gives a single entry per CDR3 protein. The table lists roughly 9,000 distinct CDR3 sequences, 33% of them singletons. The clonotype comes from a human donor in good health. The donor label of this sample is uncertain. The sample taken for sequencing was blood.

CDR3 nucleotides: TGTGCCAGCTCACCTGGGACAGGGACCTGGAACACTGAAGCTTTCTTT. This sequence encodes CASSPGTGTWNTEAFF. V usage is TRBV18 and J usage is TRBJ1-1, with TRBD1 identical over 9 bases. This CDR3 has 16 amino acids. Germline assignment: CDR1 KGHSH and CDR2 LQKENI. The trim removed 3 bases at V and 1 base at J, leaving 6 bases unmatched.